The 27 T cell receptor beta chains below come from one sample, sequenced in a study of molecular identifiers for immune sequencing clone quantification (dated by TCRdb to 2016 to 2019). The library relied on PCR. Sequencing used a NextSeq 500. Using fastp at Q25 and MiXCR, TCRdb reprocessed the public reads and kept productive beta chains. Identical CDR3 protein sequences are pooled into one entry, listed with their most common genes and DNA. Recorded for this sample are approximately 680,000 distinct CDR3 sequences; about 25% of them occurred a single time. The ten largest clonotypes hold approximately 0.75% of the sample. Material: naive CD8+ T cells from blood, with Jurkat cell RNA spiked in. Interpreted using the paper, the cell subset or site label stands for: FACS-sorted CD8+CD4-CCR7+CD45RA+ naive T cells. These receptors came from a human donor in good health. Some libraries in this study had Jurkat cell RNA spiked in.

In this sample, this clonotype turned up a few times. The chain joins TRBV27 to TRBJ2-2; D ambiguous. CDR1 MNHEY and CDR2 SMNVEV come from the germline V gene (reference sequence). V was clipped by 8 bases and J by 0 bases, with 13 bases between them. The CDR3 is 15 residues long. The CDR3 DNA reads TGTGCCAGCCGCCCAAGGATCGCGAACACCGGGGAGCTGTTTTTT. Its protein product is CASRPRIANTGELFF.

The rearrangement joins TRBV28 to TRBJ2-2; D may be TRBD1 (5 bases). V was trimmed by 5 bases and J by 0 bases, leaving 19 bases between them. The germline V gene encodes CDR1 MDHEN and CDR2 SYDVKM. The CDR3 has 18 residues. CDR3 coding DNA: TGTGCCAGCAGTGGGGCAGACGATAATTCAGCGAACACCGGGGAGCTGTTTTTT. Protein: CASSGADDNSANTGELFF.

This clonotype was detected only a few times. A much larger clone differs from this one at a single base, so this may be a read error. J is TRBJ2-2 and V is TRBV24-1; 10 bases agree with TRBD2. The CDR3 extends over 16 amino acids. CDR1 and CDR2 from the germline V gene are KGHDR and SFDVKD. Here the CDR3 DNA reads TGTGCCACCAGTGACAACACCGGGACTAGCGCCGGGGAGCGGTTTTTT. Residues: CATSDNTGTSAGERFF.

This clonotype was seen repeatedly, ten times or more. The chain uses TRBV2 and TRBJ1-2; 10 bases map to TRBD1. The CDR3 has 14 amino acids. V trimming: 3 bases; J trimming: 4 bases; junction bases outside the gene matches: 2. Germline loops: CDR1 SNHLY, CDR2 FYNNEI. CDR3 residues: CASSEGQGSYGYTF. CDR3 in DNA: TGTGCCAGCAGTGAGGGACAGGGGAGCTATGGCTACACCTTC.

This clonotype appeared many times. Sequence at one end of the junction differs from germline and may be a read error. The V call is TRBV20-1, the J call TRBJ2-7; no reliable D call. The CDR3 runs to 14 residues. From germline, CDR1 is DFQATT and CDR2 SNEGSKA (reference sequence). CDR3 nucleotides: TGCAGTGCGAGAGAGACAAGGAGCTCCTACGAGCAGTACTTC. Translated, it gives CSARETRSSYEQYF.

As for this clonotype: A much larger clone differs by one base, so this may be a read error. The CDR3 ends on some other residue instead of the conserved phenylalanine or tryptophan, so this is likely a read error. CDR3 DNA sequence: TGTGCCAGCAGTACCTATTCAGATACGCAGTATTGT. Residues: CASSTYSDTQYC. J is TRBJ2-3 and V is TRBV7-9; D is undetermined. This CDR3 comprises 12 residues. Germline V lookup: CDR1 SEHNR, CDR2 FQNEAQ (reference sequence). Trimming stripped 6 bases from V and 4 bases from J, with 8 bases between.

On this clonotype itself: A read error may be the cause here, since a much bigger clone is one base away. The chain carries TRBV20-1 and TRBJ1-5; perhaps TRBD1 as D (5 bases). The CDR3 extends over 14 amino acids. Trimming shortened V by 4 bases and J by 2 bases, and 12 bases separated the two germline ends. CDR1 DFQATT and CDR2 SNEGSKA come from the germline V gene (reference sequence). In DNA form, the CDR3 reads TGCAGTGCTAAACAGGATTTTGGCAATCAGCCCCAGCATTTT. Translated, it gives CSAKQDFGNQPQHF.

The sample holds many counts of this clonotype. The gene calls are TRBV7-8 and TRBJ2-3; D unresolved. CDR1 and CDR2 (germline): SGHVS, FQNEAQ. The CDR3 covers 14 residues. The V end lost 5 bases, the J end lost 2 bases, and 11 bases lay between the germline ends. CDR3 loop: CASSPSLLTDTQYF. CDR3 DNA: TGTGCCAGCAGCCCAAGTCTACTCACAGATACGCAGTATTTT. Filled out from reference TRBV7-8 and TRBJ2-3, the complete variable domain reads GAGVSQSPRYKVAKRGQDVALRCDPISGHVSLFWYQQALGQGPEFLTYFQNEAQLDKSGLPSDRFFAERPEGSVSTLKIQRTQQEDSAVYLCASSPSLLTDTQYFGPGTRLTVL.

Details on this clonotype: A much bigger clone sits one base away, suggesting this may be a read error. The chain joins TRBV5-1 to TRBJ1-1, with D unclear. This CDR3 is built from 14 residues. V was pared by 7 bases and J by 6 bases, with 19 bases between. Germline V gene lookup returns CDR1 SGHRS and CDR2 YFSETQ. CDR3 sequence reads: CASGWGLGEPEAFF. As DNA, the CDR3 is TGCGCCAGCGGCTGGGGATTAGGCGAGCCTGAAGCTTTCTTT. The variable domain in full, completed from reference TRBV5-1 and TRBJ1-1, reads KAGVTQTPRYLIKTRGQQVTLSCSPISGHRSVSWYQQTPGQGLQFLFEYFSETQRNKGNFPGRFSGRQFSNSRSEMNVSTLELGDSALYLCASGWGLGEPEAFFGQGTRLTVV.

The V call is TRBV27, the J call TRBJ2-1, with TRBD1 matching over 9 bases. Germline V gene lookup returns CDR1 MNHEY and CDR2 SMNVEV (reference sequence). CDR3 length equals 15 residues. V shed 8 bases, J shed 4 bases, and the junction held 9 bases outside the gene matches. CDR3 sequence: CASSEGTGNYNEQFF. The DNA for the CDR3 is TGTGCCAGCTCGGAGGGGACAGGGAATTACAATGAGCAGTTCTTC.

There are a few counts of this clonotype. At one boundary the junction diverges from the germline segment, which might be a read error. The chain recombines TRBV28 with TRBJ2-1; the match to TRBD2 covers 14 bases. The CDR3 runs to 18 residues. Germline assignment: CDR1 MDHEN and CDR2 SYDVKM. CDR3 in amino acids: CAGSQGLAGALRGNEQFF. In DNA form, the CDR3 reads TGTGCCGGCAGTCAGGGACTAGCGGGAGCCCTCAGGGGCAATGAGCAGTTCTTC.

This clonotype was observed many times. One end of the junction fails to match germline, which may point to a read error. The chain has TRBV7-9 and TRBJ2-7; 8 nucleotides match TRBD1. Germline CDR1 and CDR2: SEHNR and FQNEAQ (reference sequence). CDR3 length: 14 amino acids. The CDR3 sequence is CASSSGQGPYEQYF. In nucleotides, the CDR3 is TGCGCCAGCAGCTCAGGACAGGGACCCTACGAGCAGTACTTC. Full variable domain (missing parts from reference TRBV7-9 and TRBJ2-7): DTGVSQNPRHKITKRGQNVTFRCDPISEHNRLYWYRQTLGQGPEFLTYFQNEAQLEKSRLLSDRFSAERPKGSFSTLEIQRTEQGDSAMYLCASSSGQGPYEQYFGPGTRLTVT.

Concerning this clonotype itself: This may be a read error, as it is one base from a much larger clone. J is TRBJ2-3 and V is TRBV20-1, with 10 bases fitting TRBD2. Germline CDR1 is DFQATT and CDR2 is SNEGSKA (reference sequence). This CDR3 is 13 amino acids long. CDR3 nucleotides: TGCAGTGGGGCTAGCGGGAGCACAGGTACGCAGTATTTT. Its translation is CSGASGSTGTQYF.

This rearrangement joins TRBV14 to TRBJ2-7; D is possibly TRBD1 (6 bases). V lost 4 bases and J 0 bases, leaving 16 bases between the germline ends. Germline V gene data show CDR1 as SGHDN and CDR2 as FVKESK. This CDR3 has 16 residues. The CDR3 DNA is TGTGCCAGCAGCCCCCTTTATGGACAGTCCTCCTACGAGCAGTACTTC. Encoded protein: CASSPLYGQSSYEQYF.

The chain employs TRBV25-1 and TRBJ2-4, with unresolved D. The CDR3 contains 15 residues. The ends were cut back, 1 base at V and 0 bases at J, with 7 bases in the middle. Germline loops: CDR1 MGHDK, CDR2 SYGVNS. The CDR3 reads CASSEWSEAKNIQYF. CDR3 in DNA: TGTGCCAGCAGTGAATGGTCAGAAGCCAAAAACATTCAGTACTTC.

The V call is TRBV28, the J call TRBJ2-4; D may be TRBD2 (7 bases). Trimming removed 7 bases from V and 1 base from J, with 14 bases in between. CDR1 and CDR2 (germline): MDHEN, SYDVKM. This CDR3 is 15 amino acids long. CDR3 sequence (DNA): TGTGCCAGCAACGTAGAGGGGGGGGCCAAAAACATTCAGTACTTC. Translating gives CASNVEGGAKNIQYF. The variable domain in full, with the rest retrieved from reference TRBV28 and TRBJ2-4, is DVKVTQSSRYLVKRTGEKVFLECVQDMDHENMFWYRQDPGLGLRLIYFSYDVKMKEKGDIPEGYSVSREKKERFSLILESASTNQTSMYLCASNVEGGAKNIQYFGAGTRLSVL.

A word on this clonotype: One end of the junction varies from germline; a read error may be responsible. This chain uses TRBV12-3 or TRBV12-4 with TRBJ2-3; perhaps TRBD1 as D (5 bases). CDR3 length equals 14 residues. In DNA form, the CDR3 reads TGTGCCAGCAGTCAGACTGGTCGCAGGGATACGCGGTATTTT. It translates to CASSQTGRRDTRYF.

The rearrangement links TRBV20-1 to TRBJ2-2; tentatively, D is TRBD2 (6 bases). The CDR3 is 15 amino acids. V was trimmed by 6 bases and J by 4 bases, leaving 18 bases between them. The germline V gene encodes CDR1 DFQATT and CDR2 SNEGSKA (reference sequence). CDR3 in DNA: TGCAGTGCGAGAAGTGGCGGGGCGATCACCGGGGAGCTGTTTTTT. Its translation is CSARSGGAITGELFF.

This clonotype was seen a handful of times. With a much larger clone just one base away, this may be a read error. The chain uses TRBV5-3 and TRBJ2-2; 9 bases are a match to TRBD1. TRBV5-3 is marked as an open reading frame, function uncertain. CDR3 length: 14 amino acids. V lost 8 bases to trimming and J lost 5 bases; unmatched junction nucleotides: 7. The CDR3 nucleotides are TGTGCCAGCGGATACGGGACAGGGACCGGGGAGCTGTTTTTT. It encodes CASGYGTGTGELFF.

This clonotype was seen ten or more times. The CDR3 DNA reads as TGCGCCAGCAGCCCGGCCGGGGGATTTAGCGAGCAGTACTTC. Translated, it gives CASSPAGGFSEQYF. The rearrangement links TRBV5-1 to TRBJ2-7; possibly TRBD2 for D (6 bases). Germline-derived CDR1 and CDR2 are SGHRS and YFSETQ. With 4 bases removed from V and 6 bases from J, the gap between germline ends came to 17 bases. The CDR3 is made up of 14 amino acids.

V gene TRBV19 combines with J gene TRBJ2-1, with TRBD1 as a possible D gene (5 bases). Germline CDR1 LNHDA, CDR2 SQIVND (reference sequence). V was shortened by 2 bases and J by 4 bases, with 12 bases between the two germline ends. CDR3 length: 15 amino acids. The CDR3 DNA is TGTGCCAGTAGTATATTGGCGACAGCTTACAATGAGCAGTTCTTC. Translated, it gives CASSILATAYNEQFF.

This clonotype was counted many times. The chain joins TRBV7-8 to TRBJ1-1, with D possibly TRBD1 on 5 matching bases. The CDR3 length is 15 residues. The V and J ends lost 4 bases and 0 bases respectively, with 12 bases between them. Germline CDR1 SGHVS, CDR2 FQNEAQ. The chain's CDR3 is CASSSITGVNTEAFF. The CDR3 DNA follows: TGTGCCAGCAGCTCGATCACAGGAGTGAACACTGAAGCTTTCTTT.

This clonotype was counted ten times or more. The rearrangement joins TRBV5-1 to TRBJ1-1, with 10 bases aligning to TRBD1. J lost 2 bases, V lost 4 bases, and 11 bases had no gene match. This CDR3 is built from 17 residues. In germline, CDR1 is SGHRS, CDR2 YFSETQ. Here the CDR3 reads CASSLSGTGAFNTEAFF. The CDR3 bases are TGCGCCAGCAGCCTGTCCGGGACAGGGGCCTTCAACACTGAAGCTTTCTTT. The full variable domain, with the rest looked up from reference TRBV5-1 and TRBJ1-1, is KAGVTQTPRYLIKTRGQQVTLSCSPISGHRSVSWYQQTPGQGLQFLFEYFSETQRNKGNFPGRFSGRQFSNSRSEMNVSTLELGDSALYLCASSLSGTGAFNTEAFFGQGTRLTVV.

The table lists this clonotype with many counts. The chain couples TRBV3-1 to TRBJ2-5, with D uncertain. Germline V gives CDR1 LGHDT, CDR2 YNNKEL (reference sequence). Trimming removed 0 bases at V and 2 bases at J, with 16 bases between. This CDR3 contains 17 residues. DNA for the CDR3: TGTGCCAGCAGCCAAGATTACGCGGATTTTAGACAAGAGACCCAGTACTTC. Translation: CASSQDYADFRQETQYF.

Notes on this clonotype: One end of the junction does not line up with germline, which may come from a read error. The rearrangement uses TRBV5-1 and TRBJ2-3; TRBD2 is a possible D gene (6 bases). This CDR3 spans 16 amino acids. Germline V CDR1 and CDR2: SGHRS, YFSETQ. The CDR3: CAGSLEPGTSTDTQYF. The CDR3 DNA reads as TGCGCCGGCAGCTTGGAACCGGGGACTAGCACAGATACGCAGTATTTT. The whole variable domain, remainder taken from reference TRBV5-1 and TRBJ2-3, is KAGVTQTPRYLIKTRGQQVTLSCSPISGHRSVSWYQQTPGQGLQFLFEYFSETQRNKGNFPGRFSGRQFSNSRSEMNVSTLELGDSALYLCAGSLEPGTSTDTQYFGPGTRLTVL.

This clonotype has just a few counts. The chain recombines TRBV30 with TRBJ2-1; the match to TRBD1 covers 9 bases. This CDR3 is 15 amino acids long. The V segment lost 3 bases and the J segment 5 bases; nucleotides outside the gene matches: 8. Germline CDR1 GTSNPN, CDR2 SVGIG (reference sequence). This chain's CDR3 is CAWSDADRGHNEQFF. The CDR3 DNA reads TGTGCCTGGAGCGACGCGGACAGGGGCCACAATGAGCAGTTCTTC. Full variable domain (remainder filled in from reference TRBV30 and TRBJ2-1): SQTIHQWPATLVQPVGSPLSLECTVEGTSNPNLYWYRQAAGRGLQLLFYSVGIGQISSEVPQNLSASRPQDRQFILSSKKLLLSDSGFYLCAWSDADRGHNEQFFGPGTRLTVL.

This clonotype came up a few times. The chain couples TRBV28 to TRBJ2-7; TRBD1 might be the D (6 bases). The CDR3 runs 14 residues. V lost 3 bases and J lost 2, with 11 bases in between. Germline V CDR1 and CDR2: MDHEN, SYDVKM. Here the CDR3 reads CASSFLQGAYEQYF. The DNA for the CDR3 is TGTGCCAGCAGTTTTCTACAGGGTGCCTACGAGCAGTACTTC.